This T cell receptor beta chain was captured by sequencing in a study of blood T cells in healthy people across ages. The study, taken as a whole, reports: Shifts in expanded clonotypes may have been confounded by donor CMV status, which was unknown.

The CDR3 spans 13 residues. CDR1 is ENHRY, CDR2 SYGVKD, per germline. Trimming pared 3 bases from V and 1 base from J, leaving 6 bases between. Primers used in a second PCR of about 7 to 12 cycles were a sample-barcoded 5' primer and a J-beta primer mix. With 12 random nucleotides, a template-switch adaptor tagged each individual cDNA molecule. TCRdb redid the calling of the 5' RACE reads with MiXCR, one entry per CDR3 protein. The data contain 600,000 to 1,000,000 distinct CDR3 sequences, around 25% of them singletons. This clonotype appeared a few times. Its antigen is not known. The same specimen was also included in a second study, on T cells of mothers and their children.

The sequenced sample consisted of blood. The sequence was collected from a boy between 10 and 17 years old in good health. The V gene is TRBV10-3, the J gene TRBJ1-1; no firm D call. The CDR3 spells CAISEKENTEAFF. DNA for the CDR3: TGTGCCATCAGTGAAAAGGAGAACACTGAAGCTTTCTTT.